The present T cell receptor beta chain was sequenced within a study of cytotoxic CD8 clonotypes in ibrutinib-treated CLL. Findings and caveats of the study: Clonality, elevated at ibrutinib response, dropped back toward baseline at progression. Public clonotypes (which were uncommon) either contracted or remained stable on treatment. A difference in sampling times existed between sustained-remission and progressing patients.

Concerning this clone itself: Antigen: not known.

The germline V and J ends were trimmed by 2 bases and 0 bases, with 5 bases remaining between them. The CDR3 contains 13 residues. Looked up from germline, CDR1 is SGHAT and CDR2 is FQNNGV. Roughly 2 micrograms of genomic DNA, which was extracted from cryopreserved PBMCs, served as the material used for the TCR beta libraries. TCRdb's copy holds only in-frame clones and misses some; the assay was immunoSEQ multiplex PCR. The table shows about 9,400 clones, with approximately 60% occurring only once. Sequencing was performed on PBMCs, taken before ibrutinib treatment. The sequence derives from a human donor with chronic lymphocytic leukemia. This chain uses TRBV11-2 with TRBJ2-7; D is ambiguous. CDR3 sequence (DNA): TGTGCCAGCAGCTTACAGAACTCCTACGAGCAGTACTTC. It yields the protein CASSLQNSYEQYF.